Listed here are 31 T cell receptor beta chains from one sample, sequenced in a study of yellow fever vaccine responses in identical twins. TCRdb re-called the RT-PCR reads through MiXCR, storing one row per CDR3 protein. Counted here are 640 or so distinct CDR3 sequences, about 74% occurring once; the ten biggest clones make up about two fifths. Sample: T cells from blood (PBMCs), unsorted or a sorted subset (not recorded which), taken before or after yellow fever vaccination (not recorded which). These receptors originate from a female donor who received the yellow fever vaccine.

The CDR3 region is CASSQETFNYGYTF. The CDR3 region has the DNA TGTGCCAGCAGCCAGGAAACATTCAACTATGGCTACACCTTC. V and J are TRBV14 and TRBJ1-2; D uncertain. V dropped 3 bases and J dropped 2 bases, with 10 bases sitting between them. Germline V gene lookup returns CDR1 SGHDN and CDR2 FVKESK. The length of the CDR3 is 14 residues.

The chain recombines TRBV12-5 with TRBJ1-1; D gene unclear. CDR1 LGHNT and CDR2 FRNRAP come from the germline V gene. The CDR3 is 13 amino acids. The chain's CDR3 is CATGEQSGTEAFF. CDR3 DNA sequence: TGTGCCACCGGGGAGCAGTCGGGGACTGAAGCTTTCTTT.

The V call is TRBV5-4, the J call TRBJ2-5, with D perhaps matching TRBD1 (6 bases). Germline CDR1 and CDR2: SGHNT and YYREEE (reference sequence). V gave up 3 bases and J gave up 9 bases, with 9 bases separating them. This CDR3 is built from 11 residues. The CDR3 region is CASSSEGAQYF. The CDR3 DNA sequence: TGTGCCAGCAGCTCCGAGGGGGCCCAGTACTTC.

This clonotype appeared once. V is TRBV6-2 or TRBV6-3 and J is TRBJ2-3; 9 bases line up with TRBD2. V gave up 5 bases and J gave up 4 bases; unmatched junction bases: 4. The CDR3 spans 14 residues. CDR1 and CDR2 from the germline V gene are MNHEY and SVGEGT. Written as DNA, the CDR3 is TGTGCCAGCAGTGACGGACTAGCGCCAGATACGCAGTATTTT. This encodes CASSDGLAPDTQYF.

The chain couples TRBV23-1 to TRBJ1-1; perhaps TRBD1 as D (6 bases). TRBV23-1 is an ORF, and what it does is uncertain. This CDR3 region has 14 residues. V shed 3 bases and J shed 1 base, with 9 bases lying between them. The CDR3 nucleotides read TGCGCCAGCAGTCATCGAGGGGGGAACACTGAAGCTTTCTTT. Its translation: CASSHRGGNTEAFF.

Note on this clonotype: The junction departs from germline at one end; a sequencing error may be responsible. The chain combines TRBV7-9 with TRBJ2-5; 7 bases are a match to TRBD2. The CDR3 length is 14 residues. Germline CDR1 and CDR2: SEHNR and FQNEAQ (reference sequence). The CDR3 loop reads CASILPGLRETRYF. The CDR3 nucleotides are TGTGCCAGCATTCTCCCGGGACTAAGGGAGACCCGGTACTTC. Variable domain in full (rest from reference TRBV7-9 and TRBJ2-5): DTGVSQNPRHKITKRGQNVTFRCDPISEHNRLYWYRQTLGQGPEFLTYFQNEAQLEKSRLLSDRFSAERPKGSFSTLEIQRTEQGDSAMYLCASILPGLRETRYFGPGTRLLVL.

This chain links TRBV11-1 with TRBJ2-7; 9 bases are shared with TRBD1. The CDR3 length is 14 residues. CDR1 is SGHAT, CDR2 FQDESV, per germline (reference sequence). Trimming removed 7 bases from V and 5 bases from J; junction bases left unmatched: 9. The CDR3 region is CASTETGGVDEQYF. In nucleotides, the CDR3 is TGTGCCAGCACCGAAACAGGGGGCGTGGACGAGCAGTACTTC.

This clonotype rates as hyperexpanded. The chain links TRBV4-3 to TRBJ2-1, with D possibly matching TRBD1 (5 bases). Germline CDR1 LGHNA, CDR2 YSLEER. The CDR3 runs 12 residues. V lost 4 bases, J lost 5 bases, and 6 bases lay in between. This CDR3 is CASSLTDNEQFF. The CDR3 DNA sequence: TGCGCCAGCAGCCTGACAGACAATGAGCAGTTCTTC.

The chain couples TRBV5-1 to TRBJ1-1, with D uncertain. Trimming took off 1 base at V and 2 bases at J, with 0 bases between the two ends. Germline V gene sequence: CDR1 SGHRS, CDR2 YFSETQ. CDR3 length equals 11 residues. The CDR3 loop reads CASSLNTEAFF. Here the CDR3 DNA reads TGCGCCAGCAGCTTGAACACTGAAGCTTTCTTT.

This rearrangement joins TRBV11-3 to TRBJ1-2; 11 nucleotides align to TRBD1. The CDR3 contains 15 residues. V lost 5 bases to trimming and J lost 4 bases; unmatched junction nucleotides: 6. Germline CDR1 is SGHNT and CDR2 is YENEEA. CDR3 in DNA: TGTGCCAGCAGCGATGGGACAGGGGGGGCCTATGGCTACACCTTC. This encodes CASSDGTGGAYGYTF. Together with reference TRBV11-3 and TRBJ1-2, the CDR3 gives the full variable domain: EAGVVQSPRYKIIEKKQPVAFWCNPISGHNTLYWYLQNLGQGPELLIRYENEEAVDDSQLPKDRFSAERLKGVDSTLKIQPAELGDSAVYLCASSDGTGGAYGYTFGSGTRLTVV.

The chain employs TRBV28 and TRBJ2-1; D is unclear. Trimming took 4 bases from V and 6 from J, leaving 10 bases between them. Germline loops: CDR1 MDHEN, CDR2 SYDVKM. There are 13 residues in the CDR3. The CDR3 region is CASSSPSGNEQFF. The CDR3 region has the DNA TGTGCCAGCAGTTCCCCCTCGGGCAATGAGCAGTTCTTC.

The V and J genes are TRBV20-1 and TRBJ2-1, with TRBD2 matching 12 bases. V shed 2 bases and J 4 bases; nucleotides not matched to a gene: 3. The CDR3 totals 15 residues. Looked up from germline, CDR1 is DFQATT and CDR2 is SNEGSKA (reference sequence). The CDR3 protein is CSARQGLAGYNEQFF. For the CDR3, the DNA is TGCAGTGCTAGACAAGGACTAGCGGGGTACAATGAGCAGTTCTTC.

The rearrangement uses TRBV12-2 and TRBJ1-4; whether TRBD1, the table's D call, matches the DNA was not checked. TRBV12-2 is deemed a pseudogene. The length of the CDR3 is 14 residues. Here the CDR3 DNA reads TGTGCAAGTCGCCTACAGGGGAAGGGTGAAAAACTGTTTTTT. Its protein is CASRLQGKGEKLFF.

The CDR3 DNA reads TGTGCCAGCAGTTTGACAGGTCCGAGCTCCTATAATTCACCCCTCCACTTT. This gives the protein CASSLTGPSSYNSPLHF. The chain carries TRBV12-3 or TRBV12-4 and TRBJ1-6, with a tentative D call TRBD1 (6 bases). The V end was cut by 3 bases, the J end by 0 bases, with 12 bases between. The CDR3 totals 17 residues.

The chain uses TRBV4-3 and TRBJ1-2, with TRBD1 identical over 8 bases. Germline V gene sequence: CDR1 LGHNA, CDR2 YSLEER. This CDR3 comprises 15 residues. J gave up 3 bases and V 1 base, and 4 bases lay outside the gene matches. As DNA, the CDR3 is TGCGCCAGCAGCCAAGTTTCGACAGGGGACTATGGCTACACCTTC. Its translation is CASSQVSTGDYGYTF.

The chain carries TRBV10-3 and TRBJ2-7, with a possible D match to TRBD2 (6 bases). Germline lookup yields CDR1 ENHRY and CDR2 SYGVKD. Trimming took off 0 bases at V and 4 bases at J, with 16 bases between the two ends. This CDR3 comprises 16 residues. The CDR3 DNA follows: TGTGCCATCAGTGAGTCATGGGGGGACGGAAAATACGAGCAGTACTTC. Encoded protein: CAISESWGDGKYEQYF.

This clonotype was seen only a few times. The V gene is TRBV4-1, the J gene TRBJ1-5; TRBD1 agrees at 9 bases. The germline V gene has CDR1 MGHRA and CDR2 YSYEKL. CDR3 length: 13 residues. With V trimmed by 4 bases and J by 7 bases, 2 bases remained unmatched. The CDR3 region has the DNA TGCGCCAGCAGCCGGACAGGGGAGCAGCCCCAGCATTTT. Its translation is CASSRTGEQPQHF.

The rearrangement links TRBV5-1 to TRBJ1-2; D is uncertain. Germline assignment: CDR1 SGHRS and CDR2 YFSETQ. V was clipped by 0 bases and J by 0 bases, with 0 bases between them. The CDR3 has 12 residues. The CDR3 DNA sequence: TGCGCCAGCAGCTTGGCTAACTATGGCTACACCTTC. Amino acid sequence: CASSLANYGYTF.

The gene calls are TRBV7-9 and TRBJ2-1; D remains unclear. Germline CDR1 SEHNR, CDR2 FQNEAQ (reference sequence). This CDR3 is 13 amino acids long. Trimming stripped 7 bases from V and 5 bases from J, with 12 bases between. The CDR3 reads CASTSGFDNEQFF. The CDR3 nucleotides are TGTGCCAGCACCTCCGGATTTGACAATGAGCAGTTCTTC. Using reference TRBV7-9 and TRBJ2-1 for the parts outside the CDR3, the full variable domain is DTGVSQNPRHKITKRGQNVTFRCDPISEHNRLYWYRQTLGQGPEFLTYFQNEAQLEKSRLLSDRFSAERPKGSFSTLEIQRTEQGDSAMYLCASTSGFDNEQFFGPGTRLTVL.

The gene calls are TRBV10-3 and TRBJ2-7; D remains unclear. Germline values: CDR1 ENHRY, CDR2 SYGVKD. This CDR3 spans 13 amino acids. Trimming pared 11 bases from V and 2 bases from J, leaving 16 bases between. The DNA of the CDR3 is TGTGCCGCCTCCGGCGGCGACGCCTACGAGCAGTACTTC. Protein product: CAASGGDAYEQYF.

This clonotype has just a few counts. CDR3 nucleotides: TGTGCCAGCAGAACAGGGGACACCGGGGAGCTGTTTTTT. Its protein product is CASRTGDTGELFF. V and J are TRBV27 and TRBJ2-2; 7 nucleotides agree with TRBD1. J gave up 3 bases and V 6 bases, and 1 base lay outside the gene matches. Germline V gene sequence: CDR1 MNHEY, CDR2 SMNVEV (reference sequence). The CDR3 sequence is 13 residues long.

The chain is built from TRBV10-1 and TRBJ2-1; unclear D gene. The CDR3 has 17 amino acids. Germline V gene data show CDR1 as WNHNN and CDR2 as SYGVQD (reference sequence). V was clipped by 3 bases and J by 0 bases, with 15 bases between them. The CDR3 here is CASSDMGPRSSYNEQFF. The CDR3 nucleotides read TGCGCCAGCAGTGACATGGGTCCGAGGAGCTCCTACAATGAGCAGTTCTTC.

The chain uses TRBV7-6 and TRBJ1-4, with D unresolved. V was shortened by 5 bases and J by 0 bases, with 10 bases between the two germline ends. The CDR3 covers 15 residues. CDR1 and CDR2 from the germline V gene are SGHVS and FNYEAQ. The CDR3 DNA reads TGTGCCAGCAGCGCAAACATAGCAACTAATGAAAAACTGTTTTTT. Translating it yields CASSANIATNEKLFF. The variable domain in full, with the rest retrieved from reference TRBV7-6 and TRBJ1-4, is GAGVSQSPRYKVTKRGQDVALRCDPISGHVSLYWYRQALGQGPEFLTYFNYEAQQDKSGLPNDRFSAERPEGSISTLTIQRTEQRDSAMYRCASSANIATNEKLFFGSGTQLSVL.

This clonotype turned up a few times. V usage is TRBV11-1 and J usage is TRBJ1-2, with a possible D match to TRBD1 (5 bases). The ends were cut back, 4 bases at V and 8 bases at J, with 11 bases in the middle. CDR3 size: 12 residues. Germline loops: CDR1 SGHAT, CDR2 FQDESV (reference sequence). The CDR3 nucleotides are TGTGCCAGCAGCTCCGGGGACGTCGGCTACACCTTC. Amino acid sequence: CASSSGDVGYTF.

The chain carries TRBV15 and TRBJ2-7, with D perhaps matching TRBD2 (6 bases). Germline lookup yields CDR1 LNHNV and CDR2 YYDKDF (reference sequence). Trimming stripped 1 base from V and 2 bases from J, with 9 bases between. There are 14 residues in the CDR3. The CDR3: CATSRASSAYEQYF. CDR3 in DNA: TGTGCCACCAGCAGAGCGTCTAGCGCCTACGAGCAGTACTTC.

The V gene is TRBV6-2 or TRBV6-3, the J gene TRBJ2-7, with D perhaps TRBD2 (7 bases). From germline, CDR1 is MNHEY and CDR2 SVGEGT. V shed 7 bases and J shed 3 bases, with 13 bases lying between them. This CDR3 has 13 residues. The CDR3 reads CASTPGDYYEQYF. The CDR3 region has the DNA TGTGCCAGCACCCCAGGGGACTACTACGAGCAGTACTTC.

The rearrangement links TRBV11-2 to TRBJ2-1, with TRBD2 identical over 8 bases. The trim removed 4 bases at V and 3 bases at J, leaving 14 bases unmatched. Germline CDR1 SGHAT, CDR2 FQNNGV. The CDR3 totals 18 residues. CDR3 DNA sequence: TGTGCCAGCAGCTCCACTCCGGGAGGGCCATCGATCTACAATGAGCAGTTCTTC. As protein: CASSSTPGGPSIYNEQFF.

The V and J genes are TRBV6-5 and TRBJ1-5; D is perhaps TRBD1 (5 bases). Trimming pared 0 bases from V and 4 bases from J, leaving 7 bases between. This CDR3 contains 14 residues. The germline gives CDR1 MNHEY, CDR2 SVGAGI. As DNA, the CDR3 is TGTGCCAGCAGTTACTCGACAGAGAATCAGCCCCAGCATTTT. Protein product: CASSYSTENQPQHF.

This clonotype has more than one count but fewer than ten. The CDR3 protein is CATSDRGDSGNTIYF. In DNA form, the CDR3 reads TGTGCCACCAGCGACCGGGGGGACTCTGGAAACACCATATATTTT. The rearrangement uses TRBV15 and TRBJ1-3, with D perhaps matching TRBD1 (5 bases). The CDR3 loop spans 15 amino acids. Germline V CDR1 and CDR2: LNHNV, YYDKDF (reference sequence). Trimming removed 5 bases from V and 0 bases from J, with 11 bases in between. Complete variable domain (other parts from reference TRBV15 and TRBJ1-3): DAMVIQNPRYQVTQFGKPVTLSCSQTLNHNVMYWYQQKSSQAPKLLFHYYDKDFNNEADTPDNFQSRRPNTSFCFLDIRSPGLGDTAMYLCATSDRGDSGNTIYFGEGSWLTVV.

The chain joins TRBV6-5 to TRBJ2-2; D gene ambiguous. There are 14 residues in the CDR3. V lost 2 bases, J lost 5 bases, and 9 bases lay in between. Germline V lookup: CDR1 MNHEY, CDR2 SVGAGI. CDR3 sequence reads: CASSYIRETGELFF. CDR3 in DNA: TGTGCCAGCAGTTACATAAGGGAAACCGGGGAGCTGTTTTTT.

The chain uses TRBV4-1 and TRBJ1-3, with D possibly TRBD1 on 5 matching bases. Trimming left V 9 bases short and J 0 bases short, with 15 bases between. Per germline, CDR1 MGHRA and CDR2 YSYEKL. The length of the CDR3 is 15 residues. The CDR3 sequence: CASGTVSTSGNTIYF. In DNA, the CDR3 is TGCGCCAGTGGGACGGTTTCAACCTCTGGAAACACCATATATTTT.